The 10 T cell receptor beta chains listed next were all sequenced from one sample in a study of T cells after yellow fever vaccination. From the 5' RACE reads, TCRdb called clonotypes with MiXCR, one entry per CDR3 protein. Of roughly 170,000 distinct CDR3 sequences in the sample, around 8.5% were seen once. This specimen consisted of CD8+ T cells sorted from PBMCs, obtained 45 days after the yellow fever booster vaccination. The receptors here all came from a man younger than 35 who received the YFV17D yellow fever vaccine.

In its sample, this clonotype was seen a few times. The chain combines TRBV6-2 or TRBV6-3 with TRBJ2-3; D is ambiguous. Trimming shortened V by 2 bases and J by 5 bases, and 5 bases separated the two germline ends. Germline V gene data show CDR1 as MNHEY and CDR2 as SVGEGT. The CDR3 totals 12 residues. DNA for the CDR3: TGTGCCAGCAGTTACGGGGAAGATACGCAGTATTTT. Amino acids: CASSYGEDTQYF.

The table lists this clonotype with many counts. CDR3 in DNA: TGCAGCGCCTTAGGCCCGGTCCCCGGGGAGCTGTTTTTT. Its protein product is CSALGPVPGELFF. The chain joins TRBV29-1 to TRBJ2-2; D is uncertain. The CDR3 extends over 13 amino acids. V was cut by 7 bases and J by 6 bases, with 15 bases left in between. Germline V gives CDR1 SQVTM, CDR2 ANQGSEA.

The chain recombines TRBV5-8 with TRBJ2-1; maybe TRBD1 (6 bases). This CDR3 contains 15 residues. The V end lost 3 bases, the J end lost 2 bases, and 12 bases lay between the germline ends. Germline CDR1 is SGHTS and CDR2 is YDEGEE. CDR3 protein: CASSWAGVPYNEQFF. The CDR3 bases are TGTGCCAGCAGCTGGGCAGGGGTCCCCTACAATGAGCAGTTCTTC. The complete variable domain, with remaining parts taken from reference TRBV5-8 and TRBJ2-1, reads EAGVTQSPTHLIKTRGQQATLRCSPISGHTSVYWYQQALGLGLQFLLWYDEGEERNRGNFPPRFSGRQFPNYSSELNVNALELEDSALYLCASSWAGVPYNEQFFGPGTRLTVL.

Ten or more counts support this clonotype. The J gene is TRBJ1-1, the V gene TRBV29-1, with D tentatively TRBD1 (5 bases). This CDR3 contains 14 residues. With 4 bases removed from V and 2 bases from J, the gap between germline ends came to 14 bases. CDR1 is SQVTM and CDR2 is ANQGSEA in the germline V gene. The CDR3 nucleotides read TGCAGCGTTGTTGGGGGATTGCTTAACACTGAAGCTTTCTTT. Protein product: CSVVGGLLNTEAFF.

The table lists this clonotype with many counts. The rearrangement uses TRBV9 and TRBJ1-6; D might be TRBD1 (5 bases). The V end was cut by 7 bases, the J end by 9 bases, with 17 bases between. Germline V lookup: CDR1 SGDLS, CDR2 YYNGEE. The CDR3 sequence is 14 residues long. The CDR3 sequence is CASRRDGGSSPLHF. DNA for the CDR3: TGTGCCAGCCGACGGGATGGGGGTAGTTCACCCCTCCACTTT.

This clonotype came up a few times. The chain joins TRBV5-5 to TRBJ2-2; 9 positions agree with TRBD2. CDR3 length equals 16 residues. Trimming at V came to 6 bases and at J to 2 bases, leaving 8 bases not matched to a gene. The V gene's germline CDR1 is SGHKS and CDR2 YYEKEE (reference sequence). CDR3: CASTRRGGVNTGELFF. CDR3 DNA: TGTGCCAGCACCCGGCGGGGGGGCGTAAACACCGGGGAGCTGTTTTTT.

In its sample, this clonotype was seen many times. This chain connects TRBV7-2 to TRBJ2-7; D uncertain. The V gene lost 5 bases and the J gene lost 4 bases, with 9 bases spanning the gap. CDR1 SGHTA and CDR2 FQGNSA come from the germline V gene. This CDR3 spans 12 amino acids. The CDR3 DNA sequence: TGTGCCAGCAGCCTACACCCATACGAGCAGTACTTC. This translates into CASSLHPYEQYF.

This sequence joins TRBV14 and TRBJ1-6; D remains ambiguous. V lost 2 bases and J lost 9, with 8 bases in between. Germline V lookup: CDR1 SGHDN, CDR2 FVKESK. The CDR3 runs to 13 residues. The CDR3 is CASSQIDGSPLHF. Written as DNA, the CDR3 is TGTGCCAGCAGCCAAATCGATGGTTCACCCCTCCACTTT.

This clonotype showed up just a few times. The chain employs TRBV19 and TRBJ2-7; no reliable D call. Germline assignment: CDR1 LNHDA and CDR2 SQIVND (reference sequence). V lost 8 bases and J lost 6, with 5 bases in between. CDR3 size: 9 residues. CDR3 protein: CASHREQYV. CDR3 in DNA: TGTGCCAGTCACCGCGAGCAGTACGTC.

This sequence joins TRBV19 and TRBJ2-7; D not resolved. Germline V CDR1 and CDR2: LNHDA, SQIVND (reference sequence). The CDR3 has 13 residues. The germline V and J ends were trimmed by 3 bases and 1 base, with 7 bases remaining between them. Written as DNA, the CDR3 is TGTGCCAGTAGTATTACTGGGTCCTACGAGCAGTACTTC. Amino acids: CASSITGSYEQYF.